The 14 T cell receptor beta chains listed next were all sequenced from one sample in a study of monozygotic twins with inflammatory bowel disease. TCRdb reprocessed the 5' RACE reads and stores each CDR3 protein as one record, lacking DNA. The sample has 200,000 to 250,000 distinct CDR3 sequences; the top ten hold roughly 7.7%. Sequenced sample: blood. Source of these receptors: a human donor with ulcerative colitis or Crohn's disease, or a healthy co-twin of an affected twin (not recorded which).

This chain joins TRBV2 and TRBJ2-2; TCRdb calls TRBD2, which cannot be checked without DNA. Germline-derived CDR1 and CDR2 are SNHLY and FYNNEI. The CDR3 has 15 amino acids. The CDR3 loop reads CASRADGLAHGELFF.

This chain joins TRBV19 and TRBJ1-1; the D call from TCRdb, TRBD1, cannot be confirmed without DNA. This CDR3 spans 14 amino acids. Germline V gives CDR1 LNHDA, CDR2 SQIVND (reference sequence). The CDR3 loop is CASGGQGANTEAFF. The entire variable domain, with the rest obtained from reference TRBV19 and TRBJ1-1, is as follows: DGGITQSPKYLFRKEGQNVTLSCEQNLNHDAMYWYRQDPGQGLRLIYYSQIVNDFQKGDIAEGYSVSREKKESFPLTVTSAQKNPTAFYLCASGGQGANTEAFFGQGTRLTVV.

This rearrangement joins TRBV5-1 to TRBJ2-1; the D gene TCRdb calls, TRBD1, cannot be checked with no DNA. Germline V gene lookup returns CDR1 SGHRS and CDR2 YFSETQ. The CDR3 spans 13 residues. CDR3 region: CASSFNTGLEQFF.

This chain connects TRBV15 to TRBJ2-6; lacking DNA, the TRBD2 call made by TCRdb goes unchecked. Germline values: CDR1 LNHNV, CDR2 YYDKDF (reference sequence). The CDR3 covers 17 residues. The CDR3 here is CATSREGIGSGANVLTF.

CDR3: CASSYLGQGYYNEQFF. The gene calls are TRBV6-5 and TRBJ2-1. From germline, CDR1 is MNHEY and CDR2 SVGAGI. This CDR3 spans 16 amino acids.

The chain couples TRBV6-5 to TRBJ1-3. Per germline, CDR1 MNHEY and CDR2 SVGAGI. This CDR3 contains 16 residues. This CDR3 is CASSYSVGVSGNTIYF.

V and J are TRBV4-3 and TRBJ2-1; the TCRdb call, TRBD2, lacks DNA for checking. The CDR3 totals 15 residues. Germline assignment: CDR1 LGHNA and CDR2 YSLEER. The CDR3: CASSQDRGRANEQFF.

The J gene is TRBJ1-1, the V gene TRBV5-1. Per the germline V gene, CDR1 is SGHRS and CDR2 is YFSETQ. The CDR3 is 18 residues long. The CDR3 sequence is CASSLAMGRGRGNTEAFF.

The CDR3 is CASSYGVGSYNEQFF. The chain joins TRBV6-5 to TRBJ2-1. Germline V gene data show CDR1 as MNHEY and CDR2 as SVGAGI. The CDR3 has 15 amino acids.

The chain has TRBV9 and TRBJ1-1; TCRdb's D gene call, TRBD1, goes unchecked for lack of DNA. CDR3 size: 14 residues. Per germline, CDR1 SGDLS and CDR2 YYNGEE. The CDR3 sequence is CASSARQYITEAFF. The full variable domain, completed using reference TRBV9 and TRBJ1-1, is DSGVTQTPKHLITATGQRVTLRCSPRSGDLSVYWYQQSLDQGLQFLIQYYNGEERAKGNILERFSAQQFPDLHSELNLSSLELGDSALYFCASSARQYITEAFFGQGTRLTVV.

J is TRBJ2-2 and V is TRBV11-2; TCRdb's D call of TRBD2 is untestable without DNA. This CDR3 has 17 residues. In germline, CDR1 is SGHAT, CDR2 FQNNGV. The CDR3 protein is CASSLALAGGVTGELFF.

The chain recombines TRBV10-3 with TRBJ1-1; TCRdb reports TRBD1, a call that lacks DNA to check it against. The CDR3 contains 17 residues. Germline loops: CDR1 ENHRY, CDR2 SYGVKD. The CDR3 protein is CAISDRQRHPMNTEAFF.

The CDR3 loop reads CASSPLGQGIGYTF. This chain connects TRBV7-2 to TRBJ1-2; as DNA is missing, the TRBD1 call by TCRdb cannot be tested. In germline, CDR1 is SGHTA, CDR2 FQGNSA. The CDR3 sequence is 14 residues long.

V gene TRBV20-1 combines with J gene TRBJ2-5; the D gene TCRdb calls, TRBD1, cannot be checked with no DNA. The CDR3 contains 15 residues. Germline-derived CDR1 and CDR2 are DFQATT and SNEGSKA (reference sequence). This chain's CDR3 is CSARDPRGQAETQYF.